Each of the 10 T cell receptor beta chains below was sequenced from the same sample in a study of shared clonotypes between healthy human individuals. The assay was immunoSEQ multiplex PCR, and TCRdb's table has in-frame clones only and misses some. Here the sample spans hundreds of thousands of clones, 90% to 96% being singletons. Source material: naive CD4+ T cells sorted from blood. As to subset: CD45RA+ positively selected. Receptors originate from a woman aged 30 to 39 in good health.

The CDR3 nucleotides are TGTGCCTGGAGGGGTCCGTGGGAAAGGGGTCAGCCCCAGCATTTT. Its translation is CAWRGPWERGQPQHF. The V and J genes are TRBV30 and TRBJ1-5; maybe TRBD1 (5 bases). The germline V gene encodes CDR1 GTSNPN and CDR2 SVGIG (reference sequence). Trimming stripped 3 bases from V and 6 bases from J, with 18 bases between. This CDR3 comprises 15 residues.

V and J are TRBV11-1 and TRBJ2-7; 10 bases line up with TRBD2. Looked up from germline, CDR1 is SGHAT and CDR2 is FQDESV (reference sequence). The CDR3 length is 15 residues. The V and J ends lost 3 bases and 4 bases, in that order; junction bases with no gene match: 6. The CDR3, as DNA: TGTGCCAGCAGCTTCCCTAGCGGGGGACTTTACGAGCAGTACTTC. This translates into CASSFPSGGLYEQYF.

For the CDR3, the DNA is TGTGCCAGCAGTGAAGGGGGCAATGAAAAACTGTTTTTT. Translated, it gives CASSEGGNEKLFF. The chain recombines TRBV2 with TRBJ1-4; weak D call: TRBD1 (5 bases). The germline V and J ends were trimmed by 1 base and 5 bases, with 5 bases remaining between them. This CDR3 has 13 amino acids. Germline V CDR1 and CDR2: SNHLY, FYNNEI.

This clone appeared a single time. CDR3 sequence reads: CAISDPWTSVLFF. The CDR3 DNA reads as TGTGCCATCAGTGACCCCTGGACTAGCGTGCTGTTCTTC. This sequence joins TRBV10-3 and TRBJ2-1; 9 nucleotides agree with TRBD2. This CDR3 has 13 residues. Germline V gives CDR1 ENHRY, CDR2 SYGVKD. Germline trimming cut 3 bases from V and 15 bases from J; bases unmatched to any gene: 9.

CDR3 sequence reads: CASSLVWPPTLNEQFF. DNA of the CDR3: TGTGCCAGCAGCTTAGTTTGGCCCCCCACTTTAAATGAGCAGTTCTTC. The chain carries TRBV7-2 and TRBJ2-1; D unclear. Germline CDR1 is SGHTA and CDR2 is FQGNSA. The CDR3 covers 16 residues. The germline V and J ends were trimmed by 1 base and 7 bases, with 17 bases remaining between them. The full variable domain, its missing parts supplied by reference TRBV7-2 and TRBJ2-1, is GAGVSQSPSNKVTEKGKDVELRCDPISGHTALYWYRQSLGQGLEFLIYFQGNSAPDKSGLPSDRFSAERTGGSVSTLTIQRTQQEDSAVYLCASSLVWPPTLNEQFFGPGTRLTVL.

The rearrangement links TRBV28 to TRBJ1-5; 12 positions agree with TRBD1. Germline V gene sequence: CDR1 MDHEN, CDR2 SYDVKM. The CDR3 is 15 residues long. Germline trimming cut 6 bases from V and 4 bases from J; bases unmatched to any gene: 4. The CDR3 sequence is CASSRGQGANQPQHF. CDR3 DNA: TGTGCCAGCAGCAGGGGACAGGGGGCTAATCAGCCCCAGCATTTT.

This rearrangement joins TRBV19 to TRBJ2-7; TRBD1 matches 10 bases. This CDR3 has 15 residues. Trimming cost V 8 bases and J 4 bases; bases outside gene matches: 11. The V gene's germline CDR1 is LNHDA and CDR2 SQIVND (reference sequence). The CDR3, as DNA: TGTGCCAGTGCGAGGACGGGACAGGGGAAATACGAGCAGTACTTC. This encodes CASARTGQGKYEQYF.

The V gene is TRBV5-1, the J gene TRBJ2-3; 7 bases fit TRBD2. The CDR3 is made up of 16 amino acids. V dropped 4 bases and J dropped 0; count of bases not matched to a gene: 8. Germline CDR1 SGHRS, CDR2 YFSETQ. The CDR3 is CASSPFGGGSTDTQYF. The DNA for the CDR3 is TGCGCCAGCAGCCCATTCGGGGGAGGGAGCACAGATACGCAGTATTTT.

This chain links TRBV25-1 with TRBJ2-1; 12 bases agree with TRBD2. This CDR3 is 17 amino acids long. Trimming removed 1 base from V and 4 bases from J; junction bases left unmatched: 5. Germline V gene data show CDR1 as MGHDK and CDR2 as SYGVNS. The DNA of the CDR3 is TGTGCCAGCAGTGAATCTCGACTAGCGGGAGAGTACAATGAGCAGTTCTTC. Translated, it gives CASSESRLAGEYNEQFF. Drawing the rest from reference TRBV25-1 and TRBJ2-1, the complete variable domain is EADIYQTPRYLVIGTGKKITLECSQTMGHDKMYWYQQDPGMELHLIHYSYGVNSTEKGDLSSESTVSRIRTEHFPLTLESARPSHTSQYLCASSESRLAGEYNEQFFGPGTRLTVL.

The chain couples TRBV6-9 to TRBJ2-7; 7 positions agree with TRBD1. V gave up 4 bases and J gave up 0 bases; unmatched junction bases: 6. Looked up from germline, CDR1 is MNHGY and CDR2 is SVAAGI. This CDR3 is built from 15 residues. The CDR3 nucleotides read TGTGCCAGCAGTTGTTTCGGGGACAGCTCCTACGAGCAGTACTTC. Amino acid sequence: CASSCFGDSSYEQYF.